The rows below give T cell receptor beta chains drawn from one sample of a study of vaccination effects on CD4 cells after COVID-19. These TCRs are of unknown antigen specificity. The data were produced by immunoSEQ multiplex PCR, yet TCRdb's version contains in-frame clones alone and is incomplete. The data show about 22,000 clones, about 75% seen once. Specimen: CD4+ T cells from PBMCs cultured with HCoV-NL63 spike peptides, collected before COVID-19 vaccination. Receptors originate from a human donor who received a COVID-19 vaccine. CDR3s include the opening cysteine and the closing phenylalanine or tryptophan. The D gene is left open where the match is weak. Clone size appears in some rows only: once, few, many, or a class for an expanded clone.

CDR3nt,CDR3aa,len,v_gene,abundance,j_gene,d_gene
TGCGCCAGCAGCACGGGACAGGATACAAACGAGCAGTACTTC,CASSTGQDTNEQYF,14,TRBV5-1,.,TRBJ2-7,TRBD1
TGTGCCTGGAGCTCAGATAGCGGGACGGAGACCCAGTACTTC,CAWSSDSGTETQYF,14,TRBV30,.,TRBJ2-5,TRBD2
TGTGCCAGCGGACCATATGGCTACACCTTC,CASGPYGYTF,10,TRBV5-8,.,TRBJ1-2,.
TGTGCCAGCAGCTTAAACAGGAACTATGGCTACACCTTC,CASSLNRNYGYTF,13,TRBV7-2,.,TRBJ1-2,.
TGCGCCAGCAGCTTACGCAGGGGAGAGAACACTGAAGCTTTCTTT,CASSLRRGENTEAFF,15,TRBV5-1,.,TRBJ1-1,.
TGTGCCAGCAGCTCAACAGGGGGTGAAAATCAGCCCCAGCATTTT,CASSSTGGENQPQHF,15,TRBV7-2,.,TRBJ1-5,TRBD1
TGCGCCAGCAGCTCCGGAAGGGGCAGGATTTATGGCTACACCTTC,CASSSGRGRIYGYTF,15,TRBV5-1,once,TRBJ1-2,.
TGTGCCACCAGTGATTTCAAGGCGGAGCGTGGCTACACCTTC,CATSDFKAERGYTF,14,TRBV24-1,.,TRBJ1-2,.
TGCAGCGTTGACAGGGCCAGCTATGGCTACACCTTC,CSVDRASYGYTF,12,TRBV29-1,.,TRBJ1-2,.
TGTGCCTGGAGTGGACAGCTTATCTACGAGCAGTACTTC,CAWSGQLIYEQYF,13,TRBV30,.,TRBJ2-7,.
TGCAGTGCTAGTGCAGGGAAAGGGGCCAACGTCCTGACTTTC,CSASAGKGANVLTF,14,TRBV20-1,.,TRBJ2-6,.
TGTGCCAGCAGCTTGGACTCGGTCTATGGCTACACCTTC,CASSLDSVYGYTF,13,TRBV7-9,few,TRBJ1-2,.
TGTGCCAGGGGATTACTAGCACCGCCCGGCAAGCAGTACTTC,CARGLLAPPGKQYF,14,TRBV6-6,few,TRBJ2-7,.
TGTGCCAGCAGTTTTTCACTAGCGCTCTCCAATGAGCAGTTCTTC,CASSFSLALSNEQFF,15,TRBV27,.,TRBJ2-1,TRBD2
TGTGCCAGCAGTTTGGGCGCCATACGCTACGAGCAGTACTTC,CASSLGAIRYEQYF,14,TRBV28,.,TRBJ2-7,.
TGCAGCGTTGAAGACGACATTGGCATTGTGGGGACTAGGGCCAAAAACATTCAGTACTTC,CSVEDDIGIVGTRAKNIQYF,20,TRBV29-1,.,TRBJ2-4,TRBD2
TGTGCCATCAGTGACAGCGGGAAGGGTGACAATGAGCAGTTCTTC,CAISDSGKGDNEQFF,15,TRBV10-3,.,TRBJ2-1,TRBD2
TGTGCCAGCAGCGGGACTAGCGGATACACAGATACGCAGTATTTT,CASSGTSGYTDTQYF,15,TRBV9,.,TRBJ2-3,TRBD2
TGTGCCAGCAGTTCGACGACGGGAGGAGGCTATGGCTACACCTTC,CASSSTTGGGYGYTF,15,TRBV27,.,TRBJ1-2,.
TGTGCCAGCAGCCCCCGGACAGGGGAGGGTGGCTACACCTTC,CASSPRTGEGGYTF,14,TRBV7-2,few,TRBJ1-2,TRBD1
TGTGCCAGCAGCTCCGGGGGCTCTGGGGCCAACGTCCTGACTTTC,CASSSGGSGANVLTF,15,TRBV5-4,.,TRBJ2-6,.
TGCGCCAGCAGCCCAGGACACTACGAGCAGTACTTC,CASSPGHYEQYF,12,TRBV5-1,.,TRBJ2-7,.
TGTGCCATCAGTGTCGGGGACCAAGAGACCCAGTACTTC,CAISVGDQETQYF,13,TRBV10-3,once,TRBJ2-5,.
TGTGCCAGCAGCTTCGGACAGCTTAATTCACCCCTCCACTTT,CASSFGQLNSPLHF,14,TRBV5-5,.,TRBJ1-6,.
TGCAGCGCGAGAACCCTCTACGAGCAGTACTTC,CSARTLYEQYF,11,TRBV29-1,few,TRBJ2-7,.
TGTGCCAGCAGTTTTGGGGGGAGGGCCTTTGGGGAGACCCAGTACTTC,CASSFGGRAFGETQYF,16,TRBV27,.,TRBJ2-5,TRBD2
TGCGCCAGCAGCCGATCGATTAATGAAAAACTGTTTTTT,CASSRSINEKLFF,13,TRBV5-1,.,TRBJ1-4,.
TGTGCCAGCAGTGAAGGGCGGGGGGGGTACAATGAGCAGTTCTTC,CASSEGRGGYNEQFF,15,TRBV25-1,.,TRBJ2-1,TRBD2
TGCGCCAGCAGCCAAGAACGGACGGGTTACAATGAGCAGTTCTTC,CASSQERTGYNEQFF,15,TRBV4-1,.,TRBJ2-1,.
TGTGCCAGCAGTCGTACAGGGGGACTGCAAGAGACCCAGTACTTC,CASSRTGGLQETQYF,15,TRBV3-1/TRBV3-2,.,TRBJ2-5,TRBD1
TGTGCCAGCAGTCCCTCGGGGGGAACAAACACCATATATTTT,CASSPSGGTNTIYF,14,TRBV28,.,TRBJ1-3,.
TGTGCCAGCAGGCCGGGACTAGTGCGCAATGAGCAGTTCTTC,CASRPGLVRNEQFF,14,TRBV28,few,TRBJ2-1,TRBD2
TGTGCCAGCAGCGTTGGAACAGGGGCCGCAACAGGGGACACTGAAGCTTTCTTT,CASSVGTGAATGDTEAFF,18,TRBV9,.,TRBJ1-1,TRBD1
TGTGCCAGCAGTTACCAGGGATCACCCCTCCACTTT,CASSYQGSPLHF,12,TRBV6-5,.,TRBJ1-6,.
TGTGCCAGCTCACAGGGGATGAACACTGAAGCTTTCTTT,CASSQGMNTEAFF,13,TRBV18,few,TRBJ1-1,.
TGTGCCAGCAGCCAAGATACTCTAAACTACGAGCAGTACTTC,CASSQDTLNYEQYF,14,TRBV4-2,few,TRBJ2-7,.
TGCGCCAGTTCGACAGGGGGTACTGAAGCTTTCTTT,CASSTGGTEAFF,12,TRBV5-1,.,TRBJ1-1,TRBD1
TGTGCCACCAGCAGGACTAGCGAGGGGTTGAATGAGCAGTTCTTC,CATSRTSEGLNEQFF,15,TRBV15,.,TRBJ2-1,TRBD2
TGTGCCTTTTTCAACAGGGTCCTCTACGAGCAGTACTTC,CAFFNRVLYEQYF,13,TRBV30,.,TRBJ2-7,.
TGTGCCAGCAGTGACAGGGTAGAAGCTGAAGCTTTCTTT,CASSDRVEAEAFF,13,TRBV2,.,TRBJ1-1,.
TGTGCCAGCAGTACGGGGGCAGTTGAAAAACTGTTTTTT,CASSTGAVEKLFF,13,TRBV6-6,.,TRBJ1-4,.
TGTGCCAGTAGTATAGGATCGGGCCCGGGTAGCGGAGCCTACGAGCAGTACTTC,CASSIGSGPGSGAYEQYF,18,TRBV19,few,TRBJ2-7,.
TGTGCCATCAGTGGTAATTGGGAACGGGAGTGGGATACGCAGTATTTT,CAISGNWEREWDTQYF,16,TRBV10-3,.,TRBJ2-3,.
TGCGCCAGCAGCCCGGGACAGTCCACAGATACGCAGTATTTT,CASSPGQSTDTQYF,14,TRBV5-1,.,TRBJ2-3,TRBD1
TGTGCCAGCAGTCAAACAGGGACTAATTCACCCCTCCACTTT,CASSQTGTNSPLHF,14,TRBV6-6,few,TRBJ1-6,.
TGCAGTGCTAGTCGACTAGCGGGAGATAGCACAGATACGCAGTATTTT,CSASRLAGDSTDTQYF,16,TRBV20-1,.,TRBJ2-3,TRBD2
TGTGCCAGCACACGAGCCGCCAGTTCGAACACCGGGGAGCTGTTTTTT,CASTRAASSNTGELFF,16,TRBV27,.,TRBJ2-2,.
TGCAGCGTTGTTCTGGACGTGAACACTGAAGCTTTCTTT,CSVVLDVNTEAFF,13,TRBV29-1,.,TRBJ1-1,.
TGTGCCAGTAGTATTTCGGGGGCAGAGACCCAGTACTTC,CASSISGAETQYF,13,TRBV19,.,TRBJ2-5,.
TGCGCCAGCAGTCAATCGGGGGATACGCAGTATTTT,CASSQSGDTQYF,12,TRBV23-1,.,TRBJ2-3,.
TGTGCCAGCAGCTTCAACGGTGAAGCTTTCTTT,CASSFNGEAFF,11,TRBV7-2,.,TRBJ1-1,.
TGTGCCAGCAGCTTGGAGGTGACTAGCCCCTACAATGAGCAGTTCTTC,CASSLEVTSPYNEQFF,16,TRBV5-6,.,TRBJ2-1,TRBD2
TGTGCCAGCAGTGAGAACAGGGACACTGAAGCTTTCTTT,CASSENRDTEAFF,13,TRBV2,.,TRBJ1-1,.
TGCAGTACCAGTCGAGGCACTGAAGCTTTCTTT,CSTSRGTEAFF,11,TRBV20-1,.,TRBJ1-1,.
TGTGCCAGCAGCCTAGACCACTCGTCTTGGGAGTACTTC,CASSLDHSSWEYF,13,TRBV2,.,TRBJ2-7,.
TGTGCCAGCAGTTACTCCGTTGGCCTACCCCTCCACTTT,CASSYSVGLPLHF,13,TRBV6-5,.,TRBJ1-6,.
TGTGCCAGCACGGGGGTCGCCATTAAGGCGGAAGCTTTCTTT,CASTGVAIKAEAFF,14,TRBV4-2,.,TRBJ1-1,.
TGCGCCAGCAGCCCCCCGACTGCTTACAATGAGCAGTTCTTC,CASSPPTAYNEQFF,14,TRBV5-1,few,TRBJ2-1,.